This T cell receptor (beta chain) originates from a study of T cells in women clearing cervical HPV infection. Study-level background: Case blood was drawn when the lesion was first found; control blood after infection became undetectable.

Overall study results and limits: Combining TCR richness with V gene abundances gave 0.65 to 0.85 AUC.

CDR1 and CDR2 from the germline V gene are MNHEY and SVGEGT. Trimming cost V 8 bases and J 4 bases, with 17 bases left between them. This CDR3 comprises 14 residues. Using immunoSEQ multiplex PCR, the repertoire was profiled, and TCRdb retains in-frame clones only, with some absent. The table for this sample gives some 30,000 clones. Concerning this clone itself: The antigen remains undetermined. Read sequence stops 3 residues before the CDR3 end, and the germline J gene provides the missing end.

The chain has TRBV6-2 or TRBV6-3 and TRBJ1-2; TRBD1 might be the D (6 bases). Sequenced input: blood buffy coat. The sequence was obtained from a woman between 18 and 75 years old with a cervical HPV16 infection that either progressed to CIN3+ or cleared (not recorded which). The CDR3 is CASGTIGYGYGYTF. Incomplete CDR3 DNA: TGTGCCAGCGGGACAATTGGGTACGGCTATGGC.